These T cell receptor beta chains were read from a single sample in a study of CD8+ T cells in alopecia areata. Assay used: immunoSEQ multiplex PCR; TCRdb lists only in-frame clones, some missing. The data contain around 290,000 clones, 58% of them singletons. Sequencing used CD4+ T cells sorted from blood, obtained at week 24, from a patient treated with tofacitinib. Source of these receptors: a human donor with alopecia areata. The CDR3 runs from the conserved cysteine through the conserved F or W. A D gene is named only where the DNA matches it firmly. Size is omitted from some rows. Given values are once, few, many or a class for expanded clones.

V gene	J gene	D gene	clone size	CDR3 DNA	CDR3 protein
TRBV7-2	TRBJ1-6	-	-	TGTGCCAGCAGCTTAGCGGGGAGGTCACCCCTCCACTTT	CASSLAGRSPLHF
TRBV25-1	TRBJ1-2	-	-	TGTGCCAGCTCTGACGTCGTAAGGGGCTACACCTTC	CASSDVVRGYTF
TRBV30	TRBJ2-1	TRBD2	few	TGTGCCTGGATTGCTAGCGGGGGGCCCCACTACAATGAGCAGTTCTTC	CAWIASGGPHYNEQFF
TRBV28	TRBJ1-5	-	-	TGTGCCAGCAGTTTAGGTTCGAGGCGTCAGCCCCAGCATTTT	CASSLGSRRQPQHF
TRBV5-6	TRBJ2-5	-	-	TGTGCCAGCAGCTTGGCAGACCAAGAGACCCAGTACTTC	CASSLADQETQYF
TRBV7-8	TRBJ2-3	-	few	TGTGCCAGCAGCCCGGTTTGGCATAGCACAGATACGCAGTATTTT	CASSPVWHSTDTQYF
TRBV30	TRBJ2-7	TRBD1	-	TGTGCCTGGAGTCATCTACAGGGGCAGCAGTACTTC	CAWSHLQGQQYF
TRBV29-1	TRBJ1-2	-	-	TGCAGCGTTGAAAAGAGCCCCTATGGCTACACCTTC	CSVEKSPYGYTF
TRBV7-9	TRBJ1-2	-	-	TGTGCCAGCAGCTTAGCAACGAGAGGGATCTATGGCTACACCTTC	CASSLATRGIYGYTF
TRBV30	TRBJ1-6	-	-	TGTGCCTGGAGTGTAGGGCCCCGGGGGTGGAATAATTCACCCCTCCACTTT	CAWSVGPRGWNNSPLHF
TRBV5-1	TRBJ1-1	TRBD1	-	TGCGCCAGCAGCTGGGGGACAGGGGGAGAGGTTTTCTTT	CASSWGTGGEVFF
TRBV27	TRBJ2-3	-	-	TGTGCCAGCAGTTTATCGACCGGGGACGGTACGCAGTATTTT	CASSLSTGDGTQYF